A single sample gave rise to the 25 T cell receptor beta chains below, sequenced in a study of shared clonotypes between healthy human individuals. The repertoire was sequenced with immunoSEQ multiplex PCR; TCRdb's copy has only in-frame clones and lacks some. Of 2 million to 2.5 million clones detected, more than 80% appear once; the ten largest clones hold 0.39%. The sequenced sample consisted of naive CD4+ T cells from PBMCs. The subset: CD45RA+ positively selected. The receptors stem from a man aged 18 to 35 in good health. Some clones in this sample may be carry-over from other donors' samples.

J is TRBJ2-6 and V is TRBV28; D gene uncertain. Trimming took off 10 bases at V and 4 bases at J, with 17 bases between the two ends. This CDR3 has 15 residues. CDR1 MDHEN and CDR2 SYDVKM come from the germline V gene. CDR3 nucleotides: TGTGCCACCACCCGTGCTGGTCCCGGGGCCAACGTCCTGACTTTC. Amino acids: CATTRAGPGANVLTF.

This chain uses TRBV7-2 with TRBJ2-2; the match to TRBD1 covers 9 bases. Trimming cost V 5 bases and J 3 bases; bases outside gene matches: 7. The germline gives CDR1 SGHTA, CDR2 FQGNSA. CDR3 length equals 16 residues. The CDR3 protein is CASSAQGALDTGELFF. The CDR3 nucleotides are TGTGCCAGCAGCGCACAGGGGGCTTTGGACACCGGGGAGCTGTTTTTT.

The V gene is TRBV28, the J gene TRBJ2-7; TRBD2 agrees at 7 bases. V shed 5 bases, J shed 4 bases, and the junction held 8 bases outside the gene matches. This CDR3 spans 14 amino acids. Germline CDR1 reads MDHEN; CDR2 reads SYDVKM. In DNA form, the CDR3 reads TGTGCCAGCAGTGGGAGGGGTGCCCCTTACGAGCAGTACTTC. Protein sequence: CASSGRGAPYEQYF.

J is TRBJ1-2 and V is TRBV11-2, with a tentative D call TRBD1 (6 bases). The CDR3 totals 15 residues. V was cut by 1 base and J by 4 bases, with 13 bases left in between. CDR1 and CDR2 (germline): SGHAT, FQNNGV. The CDR3, as DNA: TGTGCCAGCAGCTTAGGAGGGGGGCGGGTCTATGGCTACACCTTC. It codes for CASSLGGGRVYGYTF.

V and J are TRBV19 and TRBJ2-5, with no clear D. The CDR3 has 14 amino acids. The germline V gene has CDR1 LNHDA and CDR2 SQIVND (reference sequence). V was shortened by 2 bases and J by 2 bases, with 9 bases between the two germline ends. DNA for the CDR3: TGTGCCAGTAGTATAAAACAGACACAAGAGACCCAGTACTTC. This codes for CASSIKQTQETQYF.

The rearrangement uses TRBV9 and TRBJ1-1, with unresolved D. The CDR3 is 9 residues long. The germline gives CDR1 SGDLS, CDR2 YYNGEE. Trimming took 7 bases from V and 6 from J, leaving 4 bases between them. The CDR3 loop is CASPSEAFF. Here the CDR3 DNA reads TGTGCCAGCCCATCTGAAGCTTTCTTT.

Regarding this clone: The identical CDR3 is also encoded by other nucleotide sequences in the sample. The V and J genes are TRBV5-1 and TRBJ2-1; 9 bases are a match to TRBD2. V was clipped by 3 bases and J by 4 bases; unmatched bases: 8. The CDR3 consists of 16 residues. CDR1 is SGHRS, CDR2 YFSETQ, per germline. The CDR3 region is CASSSFSGRAYNEQFF. DNA for the CDR3: TGCGCCAGCAGCTCGTTTAGCGGGAGAGCATACAATGAGCAGTTCTTC.

The chain recombines TRBV7-2 with TRBJ2-3; 7 nucleotides line up with TRBD2. The V gene's germline CDR1 is SGHTA and CDR2 FQGNSA. The CDR3 consists of 17 residues. Losses at the gene ends were 1 base for V and 0 bases for J; bases not matched to a gene: 7. In DNA, the CDR3 is TGTGCCAGCAGCTTAGGCTCCAGACTAGCTAGCACAGATACGCAGTATTTT. Its protein is CASSLGSRLASTDTQYF.

CDR3 residues: CASKVNSGNTIYF. Here the CDR3 DNA reads TGTGCCAGCAAGGTTAACTCTGGAAACACCATATATTTT. The chain uses TRBV25-1 and TRBJ1-3; no definite D call. The CDR3 runs 13 residues. CDR1 and CDR2 (germline): MGHDK, SYGVNS. Trimming took 7 bases from V and 0 from J, leaving 7 bases between them.

Remarks on this clone: This sample includes further DNA sequences coding for the same CDR3. The chain recombines TRBV5-1 with TRBJ2-5, with no clear D. Trimming left V 4 bases short and J 1 base short, with 8 bases between. The CDR3 totals 13 residues. Germline values: CDR1 SGHRS, CDR2 YFSETQ. Here the CDR3 reads CASSLTPQETQYF. The CDR3, as DNA: TGCGCCAGCAGCCTAACCCCCCAAGAGACCCAGTACTTC.

The chain employs TRBV25-1 and TRBJ1-6, with D possibly matching TRBD1 (5 bases). The CDR3 has 13 amino acids. The germline CDR1 and CDR2 sequences are MGHDK and SYGVNS. V was pared by 6 bases and J by 9 bases, with 12 bases between. The CDR3 sequence is CASREKGTSPLHF. CDR3 in DNA: TGTGCCAGCAGGGAAAAGGGGACTTCACCCCTCCACTTT.

V usage is TRBV5-1 and J usage is TRBJ1-5; D is possibly TRBD1 (5 bases). The CDR3 has 14 residues. CDR1 is SGHRS and CDR2 is YFSETQ in the germline V gene. Trimming stripped 5 bases from V and 1 base from J, with 10 bases between. CDR3 nucleotide sequence: TGCGCCAGCAGGAGAGGGGTAAGCAATCAGCCCCAGCATTTT. It encodes CASRRGVSNQPQHF. Full variable domain (missing parts from reference TRBV5-1 and TRBJ1-5): KAGVTQTPRYLIKTRGQQVTLSCSPISGHRSVSWYQQTPGQGLQFLFEYFSETQRNKGNFPGRFSGRQFSNSRSEMNVSTLELGDSALYLCASRRGVSNQPQHFGDGTRLSIL.

The chain joins TRBV7-2 to TRBJ2-7; TRBD2 matches 7 bases. After removal of 7 bases from V and 2 bases from J, the junction contained 8 bases not matched to a gene. Germline V gene data show CDR1 as SGHTA and CDR2 as FQGNSA. The CDR3 is made up of 14 amino acids. CDR3 amino acids: CASTPGGGAYEQYF. CDR3 nucleotide sequence: TGTGCCAGCACCCCGGGGGGAGGCGCCTACGAGCAGTACTTC.

The V and J genes are TRBV28 and TRBJ1-2; no clear D. The CDR3 totals 12 residues. Deletions cut 5 bases from V and 7 bases from J, with 11 bases between. CDR1 and CDR2 from the germline V gene are MDHEN and SYDVKM. This CDR3 is CASSPPGFGYTF. CDR3 bases: TGTGCCAGCAGTCCCCCTGGATTTGGCTACACCTTC.

The chain couples TRBV14 to TRBJ2-7; TRBD1 might be the D (6 bases). CDR3 size: 13 residues. Germline values: CDR1 SGHDN, CDR2 FVKESK. V dropped 6 bases and J dropped 2 bases, with 11 bases sitting between them. The CDR3 loop is CASRQTGPYEQYF. Written as DNA, the CDR3 is TGTGCCAGCAGGCAGACAGGACCCTACGAGCAGTACTTC.

The rearrangement uses TRBV4-3 and TRBJ1-2; D may be TRBD1 (5 bases). The CDR3 loop spans 15 amino acids. V lost 5 bases to trimming and J lost 2 bases, with 15 bases between them. The germline CDR1 and CDR2 sequences are LGHNA and YSLEER. The CDR3 DNA follows: TGCGCCAGCAGCATCCAAACGGGGGGGAACTATGGCTACACCTTC. Translated: CASSIQTGGNYGYTF.

J is TRBJ1-4 and V is TRBV6-6; 7 nucleotides agree with TRBD1. Germline V gives CDR1 MNHNY, CDR2 SVGAGI (reference sequence). With 5 bases clipped from V and 5 bases from J, the junction kept 8 bases outside the gene matches. This CDR3 is 15 amino acids long. The CDR3 bases are TGTGCCAGCAGTGGGCCGGGACAGTTGAATGAAAAACTGTTTTTT. Amino acids: CASSGPGQLNEKLFF.

The chain employs TRBV6-5 and TRBJ1-4; a possible D gene is TRBD1 (5 bases). The V gene's germline CDR1 is MNHEY and CDR2 SVGAGI. The CDR3 loop spans 13 amino acids. V lost 2 bases and J lost 9, with 10 bases in between. In DNA, the CDR3 is TGTGCCAGCAGTTACAGGGGCACTCAAAAACTGTTTTTT. Its protein is CASSYRGTQKLFF.

The CDR3 protein is CASRLLQGYNEQFF. DNA for the CDR3: TGCGCCAGCAGACTCCTACAGGGATACAATGAGCAGTTCTTC. The gene calls are TRBV5-1 and TRBJ2-1; perhaps TRBD1 as D (6 bases). The CDR3 covers 14 residues. Germline V lookup: CDR1 SGHRS, CDR2 YFSETQ. V was shortened by 5 bases and J by 4 bases, with 13 bases between the two germline ends. Full variable domain (remainder filled in from reference TRBV5-1 and TRBJ2-1): KAGVTQTPRYLIKTRGQQVTLSCSPISGHRSVSWYQQTPGQGLQFLFEYFSETQRNKGNFPGRFSGRQFSNSRSEMNVSTLELGDSALYLCASRLLQGYNEQFFGPGTRLTVL.

The chain links TRBV6-7 to TRBJ2-2, with D possibly TRBD1 on 5 matching bases. TRBV6-7 is classed as an ORF, of uncertain function. Trimming removed 7 bases at V and 5 bases at J, with 8 bases between. This CDR3 comprises 12 residues. The CDR3 DNA reads TGTGCCAGCAAGGGGTCAACCGGGGAGCTGTTTTTT. Protein: CASKGSTGELFF.

This chain links TRBV20-1 with TRBJ2-5; no firm D call. This CDR3 comprises 11 residues. In germline, CDR1 is DFQATT, CDR2 SNEGSKA (reference sequence). Between the trimmed V and J ends, which lost 6 bases and 4 bases, there was a span of 9 bases. The CDR3 region has the DNA TGCAGTGCCCCGATAAGAGAGACCCAGTACTTC. Translating it yields CSAPIRETQYF.

On this clone itself: Different DNA sequences within this sample yield the same CDR3. The rearrangement links TRBV5-1 to TRBJ2-7, with unresolved D. CDR3 size: 13 residues. Germline-derived CDR1 and CDR2 are SGHRS and YFSETQ. The V end was cut by 0 bases, the J end by 2 bases, with 6 bases between. The CDR3 loop is CASSLARAYEQYF. The CDR3 coding sequence is TGCGCCAGCAGCTTGGCTAGAGCCTACGAGCAGTACTTC.

This clone was seen only a few times. Other DNA sequences in the same sample also yield this CDR3. The rearrangement links TRBV20-1 to TRBJ1-1; 9 bases fit TRBD1. The CDR3 is made up of 11 amino acids. Germline CDR1 and CDR2: DFQATT and SNEGSKA (reference sequence). CDR3 residues: CISPGQGEAFF. CDR3 coding DNA: TGCATCTCCCCGGGACAGGGAGAAGCTTTCTTT.

This clone was counted a few times. Additional DNA sequences in this sample encode the identical CDR3. This chain uses TRBV15 with TRBJ2-6, with D uncertain. From germline, CDR1 is LNHNV and CDR2 YYDKDF (reference sequence). The CDR3 has 15 residues. Trimming removed 1 base at V and 2 bases at J, with 6 bases between. CDR3 coding DNA: TGTGCCACCAGCAGAGGTGGGGCTGGGGCCAACGTCCTGACTTTC. Its translation: CATSRGGAGANVLTF.

The chain links TRBV5-1 to TRBJ1-4; unclear D gene. V shed 4 bases and J shed 7 bases, with 11 bases lying between them. The CDR3 covers 13 residues. Germline CDR1 SGHRS, CDR2 YFSETQ. The CDR3 sequence is CASSLGSTEKLFF. CDR3 coding DNA: TGCGCCAGCAGCCTCGGGTCAACTGAAAAACTGTTTTTT. Full variable domain (outside the CDR3, taken from reference TRBV5-1 and TRBJ1-4): KAGVTQTPRYLIKTRGQQVTLSCSPISGHRSVSWYQQTPGQGLQFLFEYFSETQRNKGNFPGRFSGRQFSNSRSEMNVSTLELGDSALYLCASSLGSTEKLFFGSGTQLSVL.